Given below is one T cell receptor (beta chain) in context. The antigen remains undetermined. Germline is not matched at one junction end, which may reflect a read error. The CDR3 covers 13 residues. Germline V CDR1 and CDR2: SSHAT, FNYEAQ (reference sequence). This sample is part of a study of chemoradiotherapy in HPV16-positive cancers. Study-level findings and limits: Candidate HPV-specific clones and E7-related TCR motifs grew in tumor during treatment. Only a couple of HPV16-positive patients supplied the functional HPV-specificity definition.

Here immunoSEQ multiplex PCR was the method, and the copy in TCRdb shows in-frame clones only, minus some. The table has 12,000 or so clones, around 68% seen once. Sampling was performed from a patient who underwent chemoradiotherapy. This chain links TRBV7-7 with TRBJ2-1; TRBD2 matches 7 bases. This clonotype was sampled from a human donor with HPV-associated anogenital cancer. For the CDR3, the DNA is TGTGCTAGCAGCCCCCAAAGCGGGGCCGAGCAGTTCTTC. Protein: CASSPQSGAEQFF.